These 4 T cell receptor beta chains came from one sample sequenced in a study of blood T cell repertoires in COVID-19. The repertoire was sequenced with immunoSEQ multiplex PCR; TCRdb's copy has only in-frame clones and lacks some. Of almost 250,000 clones in the sample, about 84% are singletons; the top ten hold 5.5% to 6.5%. Sequenced: peripheral blood. These receptors came from an elderly woman with COVID-19, enrolled during active disease.

The chain recombines TRBV18 with TRBJ1-2; TRBD1 matches at 9 bases. Germline CDR1 and CDR2: KGHSH and LQKENI. The CDR3 contains 18 residues. Trimming cost V 6 bases and J 1 base; bases outside gene matches: 15. CDR3 nucleotide sequence: TGTGCCAGCTCCTACCAGAGGGGACAGGGCTCGTTTAACTATGGCTACACCTTC. Its translation is CASSYQRGQGSFNYGYTF.

The genes are TRBV3-1 (or the pseudogene TRBV3-2) and TRBJ1-4; D unresolved. The CDR3 consists of 15 residues. The germline V gene has CDR1 LGHDT and CDR2 YNNKEL (reference sequence). Trimming left V 3 bases short and J 2 bases short, with 10 bases between. In DNA, the CDR3 is TGTGCCAGCAGCCAGACCGGAGGCACTAATGAAAAACTGTTTTTT. As protein: CASSQTGGTNEKLFF.

The chain links TRBV19 to TRBJ2-5; 7 positions agree with TRBD2. The germline CDR1 and CDR2 sequences are LNHDA and SQIVND (reference sequence). The V gene end was trimmed by 5 bases and the J gene end by 3 bases; junction bases not matched to a gene: 9. There are 15 residues in the CDR3. CDR3 DNA: TGTGCCAGTAGTCTCCGCGGGGGACCTGAAGAGACCCAGTACTTC. The encoded protein is CASSLRGGPEETQYF.

CDR3 coding DNA: TGTGCCTGGGTTGCGCGGGGGGCGAACACTGAAGCTTTCTTT. Translation gives CAWVARGANTEAFF. This chain uses TRBV30 with TRBJ1-1, with a tentative D call TRBD1 (6 bases). Per germline, CDR1 GTSNPN and CDR2 SVGIG (reference sequence). The germline V and J ends were trimmed by 5 bases and 1 base, with 14 bases remaining between them. The CDR3 consists of 14 residues.